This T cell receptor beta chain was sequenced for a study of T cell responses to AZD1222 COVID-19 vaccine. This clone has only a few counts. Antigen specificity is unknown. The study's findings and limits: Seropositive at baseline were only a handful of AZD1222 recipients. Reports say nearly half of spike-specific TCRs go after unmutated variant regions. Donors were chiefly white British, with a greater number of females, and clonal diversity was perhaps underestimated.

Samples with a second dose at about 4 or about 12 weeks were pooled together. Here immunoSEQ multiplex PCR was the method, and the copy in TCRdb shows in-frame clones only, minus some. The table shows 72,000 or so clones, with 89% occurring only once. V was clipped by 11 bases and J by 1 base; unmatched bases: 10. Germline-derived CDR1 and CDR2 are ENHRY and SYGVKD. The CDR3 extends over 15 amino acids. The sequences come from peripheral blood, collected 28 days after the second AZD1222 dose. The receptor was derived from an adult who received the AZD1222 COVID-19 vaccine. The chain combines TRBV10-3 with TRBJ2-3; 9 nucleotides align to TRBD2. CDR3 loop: CAVRFSGSRTDTQYF. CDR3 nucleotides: TGTGCCGTAAGATTTAGCGGGAGCCGCACAGATACGCAGTATTTT.